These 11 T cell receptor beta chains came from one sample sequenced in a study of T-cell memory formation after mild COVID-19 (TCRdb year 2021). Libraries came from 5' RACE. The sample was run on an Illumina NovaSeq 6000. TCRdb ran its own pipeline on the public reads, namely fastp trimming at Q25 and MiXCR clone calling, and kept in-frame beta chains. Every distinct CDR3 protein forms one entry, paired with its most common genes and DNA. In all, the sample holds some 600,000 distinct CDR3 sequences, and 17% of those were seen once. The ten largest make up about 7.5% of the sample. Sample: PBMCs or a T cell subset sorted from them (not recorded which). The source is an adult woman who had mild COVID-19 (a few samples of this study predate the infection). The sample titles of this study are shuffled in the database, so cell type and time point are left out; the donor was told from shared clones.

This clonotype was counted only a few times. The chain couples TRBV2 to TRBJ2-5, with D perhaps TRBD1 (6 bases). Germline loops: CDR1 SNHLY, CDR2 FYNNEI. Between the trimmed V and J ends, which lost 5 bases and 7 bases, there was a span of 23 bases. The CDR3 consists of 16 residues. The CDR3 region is CASSSQSGTKLVTQYF. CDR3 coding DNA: TGTGCCAGCAGTTCCCAATCCGGGACAAAGTTAGTGACCCAGTACTTC.

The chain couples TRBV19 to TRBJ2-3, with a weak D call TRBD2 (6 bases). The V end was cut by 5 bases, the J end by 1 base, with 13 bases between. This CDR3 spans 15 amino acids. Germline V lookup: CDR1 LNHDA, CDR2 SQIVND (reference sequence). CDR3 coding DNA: TGTGCCAGTAGTGGGACTTGGAGCGGCACAGATACGCAGTATTTT. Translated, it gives CASSGTWSGTDTQYF.

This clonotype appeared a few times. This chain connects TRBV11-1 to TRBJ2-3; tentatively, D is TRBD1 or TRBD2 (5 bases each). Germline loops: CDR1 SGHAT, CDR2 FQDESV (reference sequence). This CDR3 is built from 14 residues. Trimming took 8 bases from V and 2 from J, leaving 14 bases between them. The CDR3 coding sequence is TGTGCCAGCGGGGGAGAAGGTCTCACAGATACGCAGTATTTT. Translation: CASGGEGLTDTQYF.

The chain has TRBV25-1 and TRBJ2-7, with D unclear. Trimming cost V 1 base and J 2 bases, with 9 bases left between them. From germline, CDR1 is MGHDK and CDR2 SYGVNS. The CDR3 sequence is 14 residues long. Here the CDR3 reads CASSEFTETYEQYF. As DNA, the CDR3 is TGTGCCAGCAGTGAATTCACAGAAACCTACGAGCAGTACTTC.

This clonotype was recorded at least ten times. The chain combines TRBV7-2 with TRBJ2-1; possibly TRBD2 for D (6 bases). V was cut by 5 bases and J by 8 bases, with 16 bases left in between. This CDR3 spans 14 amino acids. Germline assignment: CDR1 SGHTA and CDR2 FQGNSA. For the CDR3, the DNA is TGTGCCAGCAGCCAGGACTACACGGGGGATGAGCAGTTCTTC. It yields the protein CASSQDYTGDEQFF.

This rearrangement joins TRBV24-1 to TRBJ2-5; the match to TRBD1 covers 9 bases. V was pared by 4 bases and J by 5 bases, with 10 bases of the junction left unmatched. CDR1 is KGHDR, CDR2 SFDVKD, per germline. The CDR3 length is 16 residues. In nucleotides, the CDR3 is TGTGCCACCAGTGACCCGGGACAGGGAGGAGAGGAGACCCAGTACTTC. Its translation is CATSDPGQGGEETQYF.

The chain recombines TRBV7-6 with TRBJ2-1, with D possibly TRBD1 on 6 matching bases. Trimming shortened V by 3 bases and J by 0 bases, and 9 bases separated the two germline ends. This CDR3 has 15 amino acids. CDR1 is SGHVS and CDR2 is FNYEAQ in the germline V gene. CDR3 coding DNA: TGTGCCAGCAGCTTGGGGGCTAGCTCCTACAATGAGCAGTTCTTC. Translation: CASSLGASSYNEQFF.

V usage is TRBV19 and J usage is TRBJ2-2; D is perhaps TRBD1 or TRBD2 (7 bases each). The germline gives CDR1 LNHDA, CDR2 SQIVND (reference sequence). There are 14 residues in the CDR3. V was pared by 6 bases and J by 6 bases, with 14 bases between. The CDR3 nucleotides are TGTGCCAGTAGCCAGGGGGGGCTCGCCGGGGAGCTGTTTTTT. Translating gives CASSQGGLAGELFF.

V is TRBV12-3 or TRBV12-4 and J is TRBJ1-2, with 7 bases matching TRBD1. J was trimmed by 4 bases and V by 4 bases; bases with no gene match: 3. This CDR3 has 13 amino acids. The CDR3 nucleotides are TGTGCCAGCAGTTGGGACAGTCGCTATGGCTACACCTTC. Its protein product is CASSWDSRYGYTF.

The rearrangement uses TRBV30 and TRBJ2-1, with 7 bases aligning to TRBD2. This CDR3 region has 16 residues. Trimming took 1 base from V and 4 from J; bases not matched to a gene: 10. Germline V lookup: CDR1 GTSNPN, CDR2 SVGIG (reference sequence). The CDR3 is CAWSAGGGGGYNEQFF. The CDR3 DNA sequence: TGTGCCTGGAGTGCGGGGGGTGGGGGAGGTTACAATGAGCAGTTCTTC. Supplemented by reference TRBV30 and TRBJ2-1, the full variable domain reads SQTIHQWPATLVQPVGSPLSLECTVEGTSNPNLYWYRQAAGRGLQLLFYSVGIGQISSEVPQNLSASRPQDRQFILSSKKLLLSDSGFYLCAWSAGGGGGYNEQFFGPGTRLTVL.

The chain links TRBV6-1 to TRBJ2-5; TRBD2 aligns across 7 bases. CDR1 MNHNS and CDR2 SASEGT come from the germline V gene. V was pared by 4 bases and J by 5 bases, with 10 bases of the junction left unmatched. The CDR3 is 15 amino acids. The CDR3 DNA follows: TGTGCCAGCAGTGCCGGCGGGAGTATTGGGGAGACCCAGTACTTC. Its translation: CASSAGGSIGETQYF.